These T cell receptor beta chains were read from a single sample in a study of regulatory T cells in long-lasting Graves disease. Each CDR3 protein is one row after TCRdb ran MiXCR on the multiplex PCR reads. The profile covers 500,000 to 700,000 distinct CDR3 sequences, with roughly 30% appearing a single time and 40% to 50% taken by the ten largest. The source was peripheral blood mononuclear cells (PBMCs), collected when the disease was refractory, from a patient treated with antithyroid drugs. Source of these receptors: a female donor with Graves disease. The CDR3 runs from the conserved cysteine through the conserved F or W. Fields, in order: V gene, J gene, clone size, CDR3 protein. Some rows mark clone size as missing; the rest say once, few, many or name a class of expanded clone.

V gene: TRBV19; J gene: TRBJ1-1; clone size: few; CDR3 protein: CASSISYRRVVGVNTEAFF
V gene: TRBV7-2; J gene: TRBJ2-4; clone size: few; CDR3 protein: CASSPRVSGSNIQYF
V gene: TRBV20-1; J gene: TRBJ1-2; clone size: NA; CDR3 protein: CSATPPGPQNGYTF
V gene: TRBV28; J gene: TRBJ1-1; clone size: many; CDR3 protein: CASSPMDRAWDTEAFF
V gene: TRBV11-3; J gene: TRBJ2-2; clone size: few; CDR3 protein: CASSKRDTGELFF
V gene: TRBV7-9; J gene: TRBJ2-7; clone size: few; CDR3 protein: CASTPGTAVPYEQYF
V gene: TRBV2; J gene: TRBJ1-1; clone size: many; CDR3 protein: CASSEDQAMNTEAFF
V gene: TRBV7-6; J gene: TRBJ2-3; clone size: NA; CDR3 protein: CASSNRGLESQYF
V gene: TRBV19; J gene: TRBJ1-2; clone size: NA; CDR3 protein: CASIALTGNYGYTF
V gene: TRBV5-1; J gene: TRBJ1-1; clone size: NA; CDR3 protein: CASSLDGSRVTEAFF
V gene: TRBV2; J gene: TRBJ1-5; clone size: NA; CDR3 protein: CASSARLAQGSNQPQHF
V gene: TRBV9; J gene: TRBJ2-5; clone size: NA; CDR3 protein: CASSAESGAARETQYF
V gene: TRBV6-1; J gene: TRBJ1-1; clone size: many; CDR3 protein: CASAITGTGVEAFF
V gene: TRBV12-3/TRBV12-4; J gene: TRBJ2-5; clone size: many; CDR3 protein: CASSLMAGQYQETQYF
V gene: TRBV9; J gene: TRBJ1-1; clone size: NA; CDR3 protein: CASSVGPLLYGGANTEAFF
V gene: TRBV27; J gene: TRBJ2-7; clone size: NA; CDR3 protein: CASSLAPTSYEQYF
V gene: TRBV11-3; J gene: TRBJ2-5; clone size: many; CDR3 protein: CASSPEQRQETQYF
V gene: TRBV11-1; J gene: TRBJ2-7; clone size: NA; CDR3 protein: CASSTDRGLYEQYF
V gene: TRBV29-1; J gene: TRBJ1-2; clone size: many; CDR3 protein: CSVVAGDYGYTF
V gene: TRBV29-1; J gene: TRBJ1-2; clone size: NA; CDR3 protein: CSVYGGGYTF
V gene: TRBV7-9; J gene: TRBJ1-5; clone size: few; CDR3 protein: CASSTGTEYSNQPQHF
V gene: TRBV19; J gene: TRBJ1-1; clone size: NA; CDR3 protein: CASRTADRGWGGTEAFF
V gene: TRBV2; J gene: TRBJ1-5; clone size: few; CDR3 protein: CASSEHSNQPQHF
V gene: TRBV4-1; J gene: TRBJ1-1; clone size: NA; CDR3 protein: CASSLTPGSNTEAFF
V gene: TRBV11-2; J gene: TRBJ1-1; clone size: few; CDR3 protein: CASSLWLDRGIPEAFF
V gene: TRBV6-5; J gene: TRBJ1-2; clone size: few; CDR3 protein: CASSYGWSLGYTF
V gene: TRBV7-2; J gene: TRBJ1-1; clone size: few; CDR3 protein: CASSLEEGGLNTEAFF
V gene: TRBV6-2/TRBV6-3; J gene: TRBJ1-5; clone size: NA; CDR3 protein: CASSELALGYDQPQHF
V gene: TRBV2; J gene: TRBJ1-2; clone size: many; CDR3 protein: CASSMGQDGYTF
V gene: TRBV6-1; J gene: TRBJ1-1; clone size: many; CDR3 protein: CASTSGLQNTEAFF
V gene: TRBV7-9; J gene: TRBJ1-3; clone size: NA; CDR3 protein: CASSLAPQGYGNTIYF
V gene: TRBV10-2; J gene: TRBJ1-2; clone size: once; CDR3 protein: CASYTDSLYGYTF
V gene: TRBV2; J gene: TRBJ1-2; clone size: many; CDR3 protein: CASSEYVGDYGYTF
V gene: TRBV27; J gene: TRBJ2-3; clone size: few; CDR3 protein: CASRGRGDTQYF
V gene: TRBV6-1; J gene: TRBJ2-7; clone size: few; CDR3 protein: CASRGLLYEQYF
V gene: TRBV6-1; J gene: TRBJ1-2; clone size: NA; CDR3 protein: CASSAYPREGYTF
V gene: TRBV12-3/TRBV12-4; J gene: TRBJ1-3; clone size: NA; CDR3 protein: CASTRQGASGNTIYF
V gene: TRBV12-3/TRBV12-4; J gene: TRBJ1-4; clone size: many; CDR3 protein: CASSRQGVDEKLFF
V gene: TRBV6-1; J gene: TRBJ1-1; clone size: few; CDR3 protein: CASSSITGAFF
V gene: TRBV6-1; J gene: TRBJ1-5; clone size: NA; CDR3 protein: CASSQGQAYQPQHF
V gene: TRBV3-1; J gene: TRBJ1-1; clone size: many; CDR3 protein: CASSLQGRAFF
V gene: TRBV6-5; J gene: TRBJ2-6; clone size: NA; CDR3 protein: CASSSQGSGANVLTF
V gene: TRBV3-1; J gene: TRBJ2-5; clone size: few; CDR3 protein: CASSQYGTSGRTEETQYF
V gene: TRBV28; J gene: TRBJ1-3; clone size: few; CDR3 protein: CASDGGTLYSGNTIYF
V gene: TRBV20-1; J gene: TRBJ2-5; clone size: few; CDR3 protein: CSARVGGRGETQYF
V gene: TRBV19; J gene: TRBJ2-1; clone size: NA; CDR3 protein: CASTRRGASYNEQFF
V gene: TRBV10-1; J gene: TRBJ1-4; clone size: few; CDR3 protein: CASSPGGVTTNEKLFF
V gene: TRBV5-6; J gene: TRBJ2-1; clone size: NA; CDR3 protein: CASSTWTSGVNEQFF
V gene: TRBV7-9; J gene: TRBJ2-1; clone size: NA; CDR3 protein: CASSSPRGPSSYNEQFF
V gene: TRBV9; J gene: TRBJ2-7; clone size: few; CDR3 protein: CASSVGQAISYEQYF
V gene: TRBV28; J gene: TRBJ1-2; clone size: NA; CDR3 protein: CVAGTYRGFHYGYTF
V gene: TRBV3-1; J gene: TRBJ1-2; clone size: NA; CDR3 protein: CASSQDIRSNYGYTF
V gene: TRBV20-1; J gene: TRBJ1-1; clone size: many; CDR3 protein: CSAPGGTEAFF